A single sample gave rise to the 9 T cell receptor beta chains below, sequenced in a study of T cell changes during pregnancy in multiple sclerosis (dated by TCRdb to the late 2010s). Preparation of the library involved the immunoSEQ multiplex PCR assay. The source is immuneACCESS, and TCRdb retained only in-frame sequences with V and J called. Part of the clones is not carried over; for the studies checked, unresolved V genes explain less than half of this, and the remainder is unexplained. The sample table lists approximately 52,000 clones, around 92% of them with a count of one. Together, the top ten hold about 0.6% of the sample. Sequencing used CD4+ T cells from peripheral blood mononuclear cells, obtained after pregnancy. The source is a female donor with multiple sclerosis, enrolled in a pregnancy study.

The rearrangement joins TRBV7-9 to TRBJ1-5; a weak D match, TRBD1 (6 bases). This CDR3 contains 13 residues. Germline V gives CDR1 SEHNR, CDR2 FQNEAQ (reference sequence). Trimming shortened V by 2 bases and J by 9 bases, and 11 bases separated the two germline ends. This CDR3 reads CASSLTQGWPQHF. The CDR3 DNA follows: TGTGCCAGCAGCTTAACACAGGGTTGGCCCCAGCATTTT.

This rearrangement joins TRBV6-1 to TRBJ2-7; D is unresolved. The germline V gene encodes CDR1 MNHNS and CDR2 SASEGT. V lost 5 bases, J lost 2 bases, and 4 bases lay in between. The CDR3 is 11 residues long. The CDR3 DNA reads as TGTGCCAGCAGTTTCACCTACGAGCAGTACTTC. This gives the protein CASSFTYEQYF.

The V gene is TRBV6-1, the J gene TRBJ1-1; D not resolved. Germline V gene data show CDR1 as MNHNS and CDR2 as SASEGT. Trimming stripped 10 bases from V and 7 bases from J, with 16 bases between. The CDR3 extends over 12 amino acids. CDR3 coding DNA: TGTGCCACCCTTCCGGGAGTATATGAAGCTTTCTTT. Protein product: CATLPGVYEAFF.

This chain links TRBV5-4 with TRBJ2-7, with D uncertain. The germline V gene has CDR1 SGHNT and CDR2 YYREEE (reference sequence). The CDR3 is 13 amino acids. The germline V and J ends were trimmed by 3 bases and 0 bases, with 7 bases remaining between them. CDR3 sequence: CASSSRSSYEQYF. The CDR3 DNA follows: TGTGCCAGCAGCTCGAGGAGCTCCTACGAGCAGTACTTC.

A few counts support this clone. The chain is built from TRBV5-1 and TRBJ1-2; D might be TRBD1 (5 bases). CDR1 is SGHRS, CDR2 YFSETQ, per germline. Trimming shortened V by 4 bases and J by 3 bases, and 19 bases separated the two germline ends. CDR3 size: 16 residues. For the CDR3, the DNA is TGCGCCAGCAGCACCGGCGGGGGGGGTAGAGACTATGGCTACACCTTC. Its translation is CASSTGGGGRDYGYTF.

The V gene is TRBV18, the J gene TRBJ2-3; TRBD2 matches 10 bases. This CDR3 has 18 amino acids. The germline V gene encodes CDR1 KGHSH and CDR2 LQKENI. V dropped 1 base and J dropped 4; count of bases not matched to a gene: 11. The CDR3 DNA sequence: TGTGCCAGCTCACCACGACGGACTAGCGGTCCTTTAGCAGATACGCAGTATTTT. Protein sequence: CASSPRRTSGPLADTQYF.

The chain recombines TRBV6-1 with TRBJ1-1, with TRBD1 matching 11 bases. The junction had 3 bases not matched to a gene; V was cut back by 4 bases and J by 5 bases. Germline-derived CDR1 and CDR2 are MNHNS and SASEGT. The CDR3 is made up of 14 amino acids. CDR3 in DNA: TGTGCCAGCAGTGGGGACAGGGGGAGAACTGAAGCTTTCTTT. It yields the protein CASSGDRGRTEAFF.

The table lists this clone with a count of one. The chain links TRBV6-1 to TRBJ2-7; no definite D call. The germline V gene has CDR1 MNHNS and CDR2 SASEGT. CDR3 length: 15 residues. The germline V and J ends were trimmed by 2 bases and 0 bases, with 11 bases remaining between them. In DNA form, the CDR3 reads TGTGCCAGCAGTGAAACGTCTTCCAGCTCCTACGAGCAGTACTTC. As protein: CASSETSSSSYEQYF.

V is TRBV6-5 and J is TRBJ2-5, with 10 nucleotides matching TRBD2. CDR1 is MNHEY, CDR2 SVGAGI, per germline. The length of the CDR3 is 15 residues. Losses at the gene ends were 5 bases for V and 2 bases for J; bases not matched to a gene: 5. In nucleotides, the CDR3 is TGTGCCAGCAGTCCCCAGGGACTAGCGCAAGAGACCCAGTACTTC. Amino acid sequence: CASSPQGLAQETQYF.